What follows are 20 T cell receptor beta chains derived from one specimen sequenced in a study of cytomegalovirus exposure and HLA in healthy donors. PCR primers comprised 60 Vbeta and 13 Jbeta primers. TCRdb's table, derived via immunoSEQ multiplex PCR, lists solely in-frame clones and lacks some. This sample lists 95,000 to 150,000 clones; its ten largest clones have more than 0.9%. Sequences were obtained from PBMCs. The receptors derive from a man younger than 30 in good health and CMV-seronegative.

The chain has TRBV7-9 and TRBJ2-4; 7 positions match TRBD2. Germline CDR1 is SEHNR and CDR2 is FQNEAQ (reference sequence). V shed 3 bases, J shed 0 bases, and the junction held 5 bases outside the gene matches. The CDR3 contains 16 residues. The CDR3 DNA reads TGTGCCAGCAGCTTTACCGGGACTATAGCCAAAAACATTCAGTACTTC. It encodes CASSFTGTIAKNIQYF.

The chain uses TRBV2 and TRBJ1-5; maybe TRBD1 (6 bases). The V gene's germline CDR1 is SNHLY and CDR2 FYNNEI. The CDR3 runs 15 residues. Trimming cost V 1 base and J 7 bases, with 14 bases left between them. The CDR3 here is CASSEDRPGDQPQHF. CDR3 nucleotides: TGTGCCAGCAGTGAAGACCGGCCAGGGGACCAGCCCCAGCATTTT. Complete variable domain (other parts from reference TRBV2 and TRBJ1-5): EPEVTQTPSHQVTQMGQEVILRCVPISNHLYFYWYRQILGQKVEFLVSFYNNEISEKSEIFDDQFSVERPDGSNFTLKIRSTKLEDSAMYFCASSEDRPGDQPQHFGDGTRLSIL.

J is TRBJ2-3 and V is TRBV5-1, with a tentative D call TRBD1 (5 bases). In germline, CDR1 is SGHRS, CDR2 YFSETQ. Trimming cost V 2 bases and J 1 base, with 14 bases left between them. This CDR3 comprises 16 residues. CDR3 nucleotides: TGCGCCAGCAGCTTCACCTTGGGCAGGGGCACAGATACGCAGTATTTT. This sequence encodes CASSFTLGRGTDTQYF.

The chain is built from TRBV5-4 and TRBJ2-5; tentatively, D is TRBD2 (7 bases). Germline-derived CDR1 and CDR2 are SGHNT and YYREEE (reference sequence). There are 14 residues in the CDR3. Trimming stripped 2 bases from V and 5 bases from J, with 13 bases between. CDR3 sequence (DNA): TGTGCCAGCAGCTTAGTGGGGGGGCCTGAGACCCAGTACTTC. Translation gives CASSLVGGPETQYF.

Note on this clone: An end of the junction does not agree with germline; a read error may underlie this. This chain joins TRBV9 and TRBJ1-1; D is perhaps TRBD1 (5 bases). The CDR3 is 14 residues long. Germline V gene data show CDR1 as SGDLS and CDR2 as YYNGEE. The CDR3 DNA is TGTGCCAGCAGCCCCAGAGATACAGGCCTTGGGTGTTGGTTT. Protein: CASSPRDTGLGCWF.

The chain joins TRBV6-1 to TRBJ2-7; a weak D match, TRBD1 (5 bases). The germline V gene has CDR1 MNHNS and CDR2 SASEGT. Trimming took 2 bases from V and 3 from J, leaving 17 bases between them. The CDR3 extends over 16 amino acids. CDR3 amino acids: CASSERSDRGNYEQYF. In DNA form, the CDR3 reads TGTGCCAGCAGTGAAAGGTCTGATAGGGGAAACTACGAGCAGTACTTC.

DNA of the CDR3: TGCAGCGTAAATAGCGGGAGGGCAGATACGCAGTATTTT. This gives the protein CSVNSGRADTQYF. The chain joins TRBV29-1 to TRBJ2-3; 11 bases fit TRBD2. The CDR3 length is 13 residues. Looked up from germline, CDR1 is SQVTM and CDR2 is ANQGSEA. With 6 bases clipped from V and 4 bases from J, the junction kept 3 bases outside the gene matches.

The chain recombines TRBV11-2 with TRBJ2-1; 9 nucleotides align to TRBD1. The CDR3 runs to 15 residues. Germline V gene data show CDR1 as SGHAT and CDR2 as FQNNGV. Germline trimming cut 5 bases from V and 2 bases from J; bases unmatched to any gene: 4. CDR3 DNA sequence: TGTGCCAGCAGCGTGGACAGGGGCGCCTACAATGAGCAGTTCTTC. It is translated as CASSVDRGAYNEQFF.

The chain couples TRBV5-1 to TRBJ1-6, with D perhaps matching TRBD1 (5 bases). The germline V and J ends were trimmed by 0 bases and 2 bases, with 9 bases remaining between them. This CDR3 region has 16 residues. Germline CDR1 SGHRS, CDR2 YFSETQ. The CDR3 region has the DNA TGCGCCAGCAGCTTGGAACAGGCAACCTATAATTCACCCCTCCACTTT. Translating it yields CASSLEQATYNSPLHF.

CDR3 loop: CASSVRQGKGYTF. The CDR3 DNA sequence: TGTGCCAGCAGCGTACGACAGGGAAAAGGCTACACCTTC. The gene calls are TRBV11-2 and TRBJ1-2, with TRBD1 matching over 7 bases. Trimming at V came to 5 bases and at J to 8 bases, leaving 8 bases not matched to a gene. Germline values: CDR1 SGHAT, CDR2 FQNNGV. The CDR3 runs 13 residues.

V gene TRBV2 combines with J gene TRBJ2-6, with TRBD1 matching 11 bases. Germline-derived CDR1 and CDR2 are SNHLY and FYNNEI. The CDR3 has 15 amino acids. V lost 2 bases to trimming and J lost 12 bases; unmatched junction nucleotides: 6. The CDR3 sequence: CASSESRTGGPVLTF. Written as DNA, the CDR3 is TGTGCCAGCAGTGAATCTCGGACAGGGGGCCCCGTCCTGACTTTC.

V usage is TRBV30 and J usage is TRBJ2-3; no reliable D call. Germline values: CDR1 GTSNPN, CDR2 SVGIG (reference sequence). The CDR3 is 15 residues long. Deletions cut 5 bases from V and 5 bases from J, with 20 bases between. Here the CDR3 DNA reads TGTGCCTGGCACCCGACTGCACTAATTTTAGATACGCAGTATTTT. Protein: CAWHPTALILDTQYF.

This chain connects TRBV7-8 to TRBJ1-1; D may be TRBD1 (5 bases). The length of the CDR3 is 14 residues. V was pared by 3 bases and J by 1 base, with 9 bases between. CDR1 and CDR2 (germline): SGHVS, FQNEAQ. CDR3 coding DNA: TGTGCCAGCAGCTTGCAGGGCTCGAACACTGAAGCTTTCTTT. It encodes CASSLQGSNTEAFF. Variable domain in full (rest from reference TRBV7-8 and TRBJ1-1): GAGVSQSPRYKVAKRGQDVALRCDPISGHVSLFWYQQALGQGPEFLTYFQNEAQLDKSGLPSDRFFAERPEGSVSTLKIQRTQQEDSAVYLCASSLQGSNTEAFFGQGTRLTVV.

The V call is TRBV30, the J call TRBJ2-5, with 9 positions matching TRBD1. Germline trimming cut 2 bases from V and 5 bases from J; bases unmatched to any gene: 9. CDR1 is GTSNPN, CDR2 SVGIG, per germline (reference sequence). The CDR3 runs 15 residues. Here the CDR3 reads CAWSIGTGRTETQYF. For the CDR3, the DNA is TGTGCCTGGAGTATTGGGACAGGGAGGACGGAGACCCAGTACTTC. The full variable domain, its missing parts supplied by reference TRBV30 and TRBJ2-5, is SQTIHQWPATLVQPVGSPLSLECTVEGTSNPNLYWYRQAAGRGLQLLFYSVGIGQISSEVPQNLSASRPQDRQFILSSKKLLLSDSGFYLCAWSIGTGRTETQYFGPGTRLLVL.

V usage is TRBV11-2 and J usage is TRBJ1-2, with TRBD1 matching 7 bases. Per germline, CDR1 SGHAT and CDR2 FQNNGV. After removal of 5 bases from V and 11 bases from J, the junction contained 11 bases not matched to a gene. The CDR3 length is 13 residues. The chain's CDR3 is CASSPIGQAIYTF. CDR3 nucleotide sequence: TGTGCCAGCAGCCCAATCGGACAGGCTATATACACCTTC.

The V and J genes are TRBV4-2 and TRBJ2-1, with 10 bases lining up with TRBD2. V was clipped by 0 bases and J by 9 bases; unmatched bases: 8. The CDR3 spans 16 residues. Germline V gives CDR1 LGHNA, CDR2 YNFKEQ. CDR3 loop: CASSQDIAGGGVEQFF. CDR3 DNA: TGTGCCAGCAGCCAAGATATAGCGGGAGGTGGAGTTGAGCAGTTCTTC.

The genes are TRBV19 and TRBJ2-1; TRBD2 matches 8 bases. The germline gives CDR1 LNHDA, CDR2 SQIVND (reference sequence). The CDR3 length is 15 residues. Germline trimming cut 7 bases from V and 9 bases from J; bases unmatched to any gene: 14. In DNA, the CDR3 is TGTGCCAGTATTCGCCGGGGGGGCCGGTCGGGTGAGCAGTTCTTC. It translates to CASIRRGGRSGEQFF.

V gene TRBV7-2 combines with J gene TRBJ2-7; TRBD2 aligns across 7 bases. The CDR3 sequence is 14 residues long. J was trimmed by 4 bases and V by 2 bases; bases with no gene match: 5. Germline lookup yields CDR1 SGHTA and CDR2 FQGNSA. CDR3 region: CASSLFSGGYEQYF. The DNA for the CDR3 is TGTGCCAGCAGCTTATTCTCGGGGGGTTACGAGCAGTACTTC.

The chain carries TRBV5-1 and TRBJ2-7, with D unclear. Trimming stripped 0 bases from V and 0 bases from J, with 19 bases between. The length of the CDR3 is 18 residues. Germline-derived CDR1 and CDR2 are SGHRS and YFSETQ. The DNA for the CDR3 is TGCGCCAGCAGCTTGGCCGATAACTTGGCGGATTACTCCTACGAGCAGTACTTC. Its translation: CASSLADNLADYSYEQYF.

The V gene is TRBV30, the J gene TRBJ1-4; D perhaps matches TRBD1 (5 bases). The V and J ends lost 2 bases and 8 bases respectively, with 18 bases between them. The CDR3 loop spans 15 amino acids. CDR1 is GTSNPN and CDR2 is SVGIG in the germline V gene (reference sequence). This CDR3 is CAWSLRRAGGEKLFF. The CDR3 DNA follows: TGTGCCTGGAGTCTGCGACGGGCCGGGGGAGAAAAACTGTTTTTT.